This T cell receptor beta chain was observed in a study of T cell responses to AZD1222 COVID-19 vaccine. Produced via immunoSEQ multiplex PCR; TCRdb's table is partial and in-frame only. Altogether about 140,000 clones are present, roughly 90% being singletons, with the ten largest covering 1.5% to 2%. Trimming took 2 bases from V and 6 from J, leaving 20 bases between them. This CDR3 comprises 18 residues. Per germline, CDR1 MGHDK and CDR2 SYGVNS. For this clone: The antigen remains unidentified.

Whole-study findings and limits: Spike-specific TCRs gained breadth and depth after people received two AZD1222 doses.

The sample consisted of peripheral blood, taken 28 days after the second AZD1222 dose. The sequence was collected from an adult who received the AZD1222 COVID-19 vaccine. The rearrangement uses TRBV25-1 and TRBJ1-6, with D perhaps matching TRBD1 (6 bases). The DNA of the CDR3 is TGTGCCAGCAGTGAAGGGGTAGGGGCAGGGGTCGGTAATTCACCCCTCCACTTT. This gives the protein CASSEGVGAGVGNSPLHF.